The 29 T cell receptor beta chains in this list originate from one sample, sequenced in a study of PD-1 blockade in mismatch repair-deficient tumors. Described time point: identical approximately eleven-day culture without peptide (control). These receptors lack a known antigen. Assay: immunoSEQ multiplex PCR; the TCRdb copy retains only in-frame clones and omits some. This sample has roughly 14,000 clones, with just over 85% found just once. The material was cells cultured in vitro, obtained from a patient treated with pembrolizumab. These receptor sequences come from an adult with mismatch repair-deficient cancer.

This rearrangement joins TRBV27 to TRBJ2-2; 13 bases map to TRBD2. The V gene's germline CDR1 is MNHEY and CDR2 SMNVEV (reference sequence). There are 17 residues in the CDR3. J was trimmed by 3 bases and V by 4 bases; bases with no gene match: 5. The CDR3 sequence: CASSSPGLAGYTGELFF. CDR3 coding DNA: TGTGCCAGCAGTTCACCGGGACTAGCGGGGTACACCGGGGAGCTGTTTTTT.

J is TRBJ1-1 and V is TRBV18; 8 bases match TRBD1. Germline V gives CDR1 KGHSH, CDR2 LQKENI. After removal of 6 bases from V and 1 base from J, the junction contained 10 bases not matched to a gene. The length of the CDR3 is 16 residues. The CDR3 nucleotides are TGTGCCAGCTCTCCAAGAGGGACAGGTACGAACACTGAAGCTTTCTTT. Translated: CASSPRGTGTNTEAFF.

The chain employs TRBV6-4 and TRBJ1-6; D perhaps matches TRBD1 (6 bases). The germline V gene encodes CDR1 MRHNA and CDR2 SNTAGT. Trimming left V 5 bases short and J 11 bases short, with 16 bases between. This CDR3 contains 14 residues. The CDR3 sequence is CASSPGGAWTPLHF. CDR3 nucleotides: TGTGCCAGCAGTCCCGGGGGGGCGTGGACACCCCTCCACTTT.

The chain employs TRBV5-1 and TRBJ1-5, with D perhaps TRBD1 (5 bases). CDR1 is SGHRS and CDR2 is YFSETQ in the germline V gene. CDR3 length equals 14 residues. Trimming left V 0 bases short and J 8 bases short, with 12 bases between. CDR3: CASSLGGGREPQHF. The CDR3 DNA is TGCGCCAGCAGCTTGGGTGGGGGGAGAGAGCCCCAGCATTTT.

This clone was found once. This chain connects TRBV19 to TRBJ1-1, with 10 nucleotides matching TRBD1. The V segment lost 6 bases and the J segment 1 base; nucleotides outside the gene matches: 5. Germline-derived CDR1 and CDR2 are LNHDA and SQIVND (reference sequence). The CDR3 has 15 amino acids. CDR3 protein: CASRDRGSKNTEAFF. The CDR3, as DNA: TGTGCCAGTAGGGACAGGGGGAGTAAGAACACTGAAGCTTTCTTT.

This chain joins TRBV28 and TRBJ2-1; 7 positions match TRBD2. The CDR3 runs to 14 residues. With V trimmed by 11 bases and J by 6 bases, 13 bases remained unmatched. In germline, CDR1 is MDHEN, CDR2 SYDVKM. CDR3 sequence reads: CAHSRGYNFNEQFF. The CDR3 DNA is TGTGCCCACTCGCGGGGGTACAACTTCAATGAGCAGTTCTTC.

This clone was seen just once. The chain couples TRBV11-2 to TRBJ2-5; TRBD1 matches 8 bases. Trimming cost V 5 bases and J 4 bases; bases outside gene matches: 9. The CDR3 totals 15 residues. The germline gives CDR1 SGHAT, CDR2 FQNNGV. CDR3: CASSPRTGPRETQYF. As DNA, the CDR3 is TGTGCCAGCAGCCCTCGGACAGGGCCCCGAGAGACCCAGTACTTC. The full variable domain, in which reference TRBV11-2 and TRBJ2-5 provide the parts outside the CDR3, is EAGVAQSPRYKIIEKRQSVAFWCNPISGHATLYWYQQILGQGPKLLIQFQNNGVVDDSQLPKDRFSAERLKGVDSTLKIQPAKLEDSAVYLCASSPRTGPRETQYFGPGTRLLVL.

V is TRBV11-2 and J is TRBJ1-4; no clear D. The CDR3 loop spans 12 amino acids. Germline CDR1 and CDR2: SGHAT and FQNNGV. V was clipped by 3 bases and J by 3 bases, with 2 bases between them. CDR3 sequence: CASSFSNEKLFF. In DNA form, the CDR3 reads TGTGCCAGCAGCTTTTCTAATGAAAAACTGTTTTTT.

V is TRBV27 and J is TRBJ1-4, with 10 bases matching TRBD1. Germline V lookup: CDR1 MNHEY, CDR2 SMNVEV (reference sequence). This CDR3 contains 15 residues. With 6 bases clipped from V and 4 bases from J, the junction kept 5 bases outside the gene matches. The CDR3: CASSRRDRGNEKLFF. CDR3 bases: TGTGCCAGCAGCCGTAGGGACAGGGGTAATGAAAAACTGTTTTTT.

The rearrangement links TRBV29-1 to TRBJ1-1; no firm D call. Germline CDR1 is SQVTM and CDR2 is ANQGSEA. Trimming stripped 6 bases from V and 1 base from J, with 12 bases between. The CDR3 contains 13 residues. CDR3 sequence reads: CSVAPPANTEAFF. The CDR3, as DNA: TGCAGCGTCGCCCCACCCGCGAACACTGAAGCTTTCTTT.

This sequence joins TRBV7-3 and TRBJ2-5; tentatively, D is TRBD1 (5 bases). The germline gives CDR1 SGHTA, CDR2 FQGTGA. CDR3 length equals 15 residues. V was cut by 4 bases and J by 0 bases, with 12 bases left in between. The CDR3 loop reads CASSSPSDNQETQYF. CDR3 nucleotides: TGTGCCAGCAGCTCTCCTTCGGACAACCAAGAGACCCAGTACTTC.

The chain combines TRBV28 with TRBJ2-5; the match to TRBD2 covers 8 bases. Germline assignment: CDR1 MDHEN and CDR2 SYDVKM. The J segment lost 3 bases and the V segment lost 2 bases, leaving 11 bases of the junction unmatched. This CDR3 region has 17 residues. CDR3 DNA sequence: TGTGCCAGCAGTTTAGTGGGGGCGGGAGGAAGAGAAGAGACCCAGTACTTC. The encoded protein is CASSLVGAGGREETQYF.

The genes are TRBV6-1 and TRBJ1-6, with a possible D match to TRBD1 (5 bases). Germline-derived CDR1 and CDR2 are MNHNS and SASEGT. V lost 1 base and J 10 bases, leaving 5 bases between the germline ends. The CDR3 is 12 amino acids. The CDR3 DNA sequence: TGTGCCAGCAGTGAAGGGGGCTCACCCCTCCACTTT. This codes for CASSEGGSPLHF.

The J gene is TRBJ1-1, the V gene TRBV7-6; D possibly corresponds to TRBD1 (5 bases). Germline V gives CDR1 SGHVS, CDR2 FNYEAQ. V was shortened by 1 base and J by 4 bases, with 10 bases between the two germline ends. The CDR3 is made up of 14 amino acids. CDR3 amino acids: CASSLGGESTEAFF. The CDR3 DNA reads as TGTGCCAGCAGCTTAGGGGGCGAGAGCACTGAAGCTTTCTTT.

The chain combines TRBV6-1 with TRBJ1-1; D not certain. This CDR3 has 13 residues. Trimming stripped 8 bases from V and 1 base from J, with 11 bases between. Germline values: CDR1 MNHNS, CDR2 SASEGT. CDR3 sequence (DNA): TGTGCCAGCTGCATAACGGGGAACACTGAAGCTTTCTTT. This translates into CASCITGNTEAFF.

The genes are TRBV7-8 and TRBJ1-3; maybe TRBD1 (6 bases). V was shortened by 0 bases and J by 2 bases, with 11 bases between the two germline ends. The CDR3 contains 16 residues. The germline V gene encodes CDR1 SGHVS and CDR2 FQNEAQ. CDR3 bases: TGTGCCAGCAGCTTAGCCAGGGGCTTGACTGGAAACACCATATATTTT. Translation: CASSLARGLTGNTIYF.

The rearrangement links TRBV6-6 to TRBJ2-7, with 9 positions matching TRBD2. In germline, CDR1 is MNHNY, CDR2 SVGAGI (reference sequence). CDR3 length: 15 residues. V lost 1 base to trimming and J lost 5 bases; unmatched junction nucleotides: 6. DNA for the CDR3: TGTGCCAGCAGTTACTGGCGGGAGGGCCCCAACGAGCAGTACTTC. Translating gives CASSYWREGPNEQYF.

The chain combines TRBV18 with TRBJ2-2; TRBD1 is a possible D gene (6 bases). The V gene's germline CDR1 is KGHSH and CDR2 LQKENI. Trimming removed 6 bases at V and 6 bases at J, with 17 bases between. The length of the CDR3 is 15 residues. CDR3 amino acids: CASSLAHGTPGELFF. The CDR3 DNA is TGTGCCAGCTCTCTTGCCCATGGGACACCCGGGGAGCTGTTTTTT.

V gene TRBV2 combines with J gene TRBJ2-1; TRBD2 aligns across 9 bases. Per the germline V gene, CDR1 is SNHLY and CDR2 is FYNNEI. Trimming took 8 bases from V and 7 from J; bases not matched to a gene: 15. There are 16 residues in the CDR3. CDR3: CASQATGLAGKNEQFF. DNA of the CDR3: TGTGCCAGCCAGGCCACCGGGCTAGCGGGAAAAAATGAGCAGTTCTTC.

V gene TRBV10-3 combines with J gene TRBJ1-5, with TRBD1 as a possible D gene (6 bases). Germline V lookup: CDR1 ENHRY, CDR2 SYGVKD. This CDR3 has 14 amino acids. V lost 2 bases and J lost 6, with 11 bases in between. The CDR3: CAISENTGFQPQHF. Written as DNA, the CDR3 is TGTGCCATCAGTGAGAATACAGGGTTTCAGCCCCAGCATTTT.

The table lists this clone with a few counts. The rearrangement links TRBV25-1 to TRBJ2-5; TRBD2 agrees at 12 bases. The germline gives CDR1 MGHDK, CDR2 SYGVNS. V trimming: 0 bases; J trimming: 4 bases; junction bases outside the gene matches: 6. CDR3 length equals 17 residues. The chain's CDR3 is CASSEYRGTSGLETQYF. Here the CDR3 DNA reads TGTGCCAGCAGTGAATATAGGGGGACTAGCGGGTTAGAGACCCAGTACTTC.

V usage is TRBV30 and J usage is TRBJ2-1; 8 nucleotides agree with TRBD2. J gave up 3 bases and V 6 bases, and 4 bases lay outside the gene matches. CDR3 length equals 13 residues. Germline loops: CDR1 GTSNPN, CDR2 SVGIG (reference sequence). CDR3 region: CACVGTSYNEQFF. The DNA for the CDR3 is TGTGCCTGTGTGGGGACTAGCTACAATGAGCAGTTCTTC.

The V and J genes are TRBV29-1 and TRBJ1-5; weak D call: TRBD1 (6 bases). CDR3 size: 13 residues. Germline values: CDR1 SQVTM, CDR2 ANQGSEA. V gave up 5 bases and J gave up 4 bases, with 12 bases separating them. The DNA for the CDR3 is TGCAGCGTTCAGGACAGCGGGAATCAGCCCCAGCATTTT. It translates to CSVQDSGNQPQHF.

V usage is TRBV7-9 and J usage is TRBJ2-4, with 8 bases lining up with TRBD1. This CDR3 has 14 residues. The germline gives CDR1 SEHNR, CDR2 FQNEAQ (reference sequence). The V segment lost 3 bases and the J segment 9 bases; nucleotides outside the gene matches: 7. In DNA form, the CDR3 reads TGTGCCAGCAGCTTGACCAGACAGGGGCCCATTCAGTACTTC. Translation gives CASSLTRQGPIQYF.

This clone was recorded once. The J gene is TRBJ2-1, the V gene TRBV29-1; TRBD1 matches 8 bases. The V gene's germline CDR1 is SQVTM and CDR2 ANQGSEA. The CDR3 is made up of 12 amino acids. V shed 7 bases, J shed 4 bases, and the junction held 3 bases outside the gene matches. This chain's CDR3 is CSGRQGYNEQFF. CDR3 nucleotides: TGCAGCGGCCGACAGGGGTACAATGAGCAGTTCTTC.

This rearrangement joins TRBV21-1 to TRBJ2-5; no DNA check was done on the table's D call, TRBD1. TRBV21-1 is classified as a pseudogene. The CDR3 length is 20 residues. The CDR3 reads CASSKGRGGDRGHSWETQYF. As DNA, the CDR3 is TGTGCCAGCAGCAAAGGGCGCGGGGGAGACAGGGGGCATAGTTGGGAGACCCAGTACTTC.

V and J are TRBV4-2 and TRBJ1-4; 9 nucleotides align to TRBD1. Per germline, CDR1 LGHNA and CDR2 YNFKEQ. CDR3 size: 15 residues. The junction had 10 bases not matched to a gene; V was cut back by 4 bases and J by 10 bases. The CDR3 sequence is CASSPFQDRGGKLFF. The CDR3 DNA reads as TGTGCCAGCAGCCCTTTCCAGGACAGGGGCGGAAAACTGTTTTTT.

This sequence joins TRBV6-1 and TRBJ2-7; D possibly matches TRBD1 or TRBD2 (6 bases each). V was pared by 8 bases and J by 0 bases, with 14 bases between. Germline assignment: CDR1 MNHNS and CDR2 SASEGT. This CDR3 comprises 14 residues. The CDR3 nucleotides are TGTGCCAGCGAGAGGGGGGACCGCTCCTACGAGCAGTACTTC. Its translation: CASERGDRSYEQYF.

The chain has TRBV28 and TRBJ1-3; D is unresolved. Germline CDR1 MDHEN, CDR2 SYDVKM. The ends were cut back, 3 bases at V and 0 bases at J, with 12 bases in the middle. There are 16 residues in the CDR3. CDR3 amino acids: CASSLPHTLSGNTIYF. The CDR3 nucleotides are TGTGCCAGCAGTTTGCCCCATACTCTCTCTGGAAACACCATATATTTT.